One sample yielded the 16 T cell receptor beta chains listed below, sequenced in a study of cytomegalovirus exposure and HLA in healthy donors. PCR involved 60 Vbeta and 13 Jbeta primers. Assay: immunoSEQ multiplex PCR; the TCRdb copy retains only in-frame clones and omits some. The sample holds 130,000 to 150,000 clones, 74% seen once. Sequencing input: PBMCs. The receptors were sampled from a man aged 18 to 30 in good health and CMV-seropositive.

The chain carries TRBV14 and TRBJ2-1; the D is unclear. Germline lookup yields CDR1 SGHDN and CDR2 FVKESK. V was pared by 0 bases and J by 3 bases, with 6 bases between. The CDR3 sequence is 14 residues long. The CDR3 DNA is TGTGCCAGCAGCCAAGAACTGTTCTACAATGAGCAGTTCTTC. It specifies CASSQELFYNEQFF.

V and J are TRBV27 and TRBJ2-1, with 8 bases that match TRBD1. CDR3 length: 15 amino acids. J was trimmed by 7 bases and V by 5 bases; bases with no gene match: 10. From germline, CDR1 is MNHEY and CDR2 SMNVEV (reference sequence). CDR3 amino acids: CASSVRGQGVNEQFF. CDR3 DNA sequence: TGTGCCAGCAGTGTGCGTGGACAGGGTGTTAATGAGCAGTTCTTC.

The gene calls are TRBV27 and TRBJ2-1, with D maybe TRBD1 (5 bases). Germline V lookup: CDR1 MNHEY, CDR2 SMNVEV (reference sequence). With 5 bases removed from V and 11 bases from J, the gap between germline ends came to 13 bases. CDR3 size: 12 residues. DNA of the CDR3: TGTGCCAGCAGTCCCGACAGCTCAAAGCAGTTCTTC. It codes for CASSPDSSKQFF.

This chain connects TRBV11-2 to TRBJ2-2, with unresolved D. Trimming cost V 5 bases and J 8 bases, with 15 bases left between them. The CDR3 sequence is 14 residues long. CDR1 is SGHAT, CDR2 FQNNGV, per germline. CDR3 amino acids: CASSELIGLGELFF. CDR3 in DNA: TGTGCCAGCAGCGAACTGATCGGTTTAGGGGAGCTGTTTTTT.

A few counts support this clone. This chain's CDR3 is CASRTGTDTGELFF. The CDR3 DNA is TGTGCCAGCAGAACCGGGACAGACACCGGGGAGCTGTTTTTT. The rearrangement links TRBV6-6 to TRBJ2-2, with 7 bases aligning to TRBD1. Germline loops: CDR1 MNHNY, CDR2 SVGAGI (reference sequence). The trim removed 6 bases at V and 3 bases at J, leaving 4 bases unmatched. This CDR3 comprises 14 residues.

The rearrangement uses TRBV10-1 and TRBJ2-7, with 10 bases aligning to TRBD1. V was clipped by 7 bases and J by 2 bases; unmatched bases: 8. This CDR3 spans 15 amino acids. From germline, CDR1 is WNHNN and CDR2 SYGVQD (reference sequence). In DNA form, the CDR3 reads TGCGCCAGCAAGCTAGGGGACAGGGGCACCTACGAGCAGTACTTC. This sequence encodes CASKLGDRGTYEQYF.

The CDR3 spells CASSLAFGRTGTGELFF. For the CDR3, the DNA is TGTGCCAGCAGCTTGGCCTTTGGCAGGACGGGAACCGGGGAGCTGTTTTTT. This rearrangement joins TRBV5-6 to TRBJ2-2; D perhaps matches TRBD2 (5 bases). Per the germline V gene, CDR1 is SGHDT and CDR2 is YYEEEE. Trimming removed 0 bases from V and 5 bases from J, with 17 bases in between. This CDR3 is 17 amino acids long.

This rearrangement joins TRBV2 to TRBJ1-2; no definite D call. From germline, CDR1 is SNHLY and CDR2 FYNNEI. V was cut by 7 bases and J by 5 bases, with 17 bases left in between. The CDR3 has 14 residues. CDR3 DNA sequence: TGTGCCAGCAAAGAAGGCGGGCGAGGTTATGGCTACACCTTC. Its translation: CASKEGGRGYGYTF.

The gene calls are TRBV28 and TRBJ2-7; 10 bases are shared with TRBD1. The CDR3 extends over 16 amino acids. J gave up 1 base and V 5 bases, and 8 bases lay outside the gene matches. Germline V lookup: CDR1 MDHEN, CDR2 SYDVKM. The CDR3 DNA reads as TGTGCCAGCAGTCCCCTGGGACAGGGGATTTCCTACGAGCAGTACTTC. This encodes CASSPLGQGISYEQYF. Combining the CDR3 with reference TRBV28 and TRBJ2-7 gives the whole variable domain DVKVTQSSRYLVKRTGEKVFLECVQDMDHENMFWYRQDPGLGLRLIYFSYDVKMKEKGDIPEGYSVSREKKERFSLILESASTNQTSMYLCASSPLGQGISYEQYFGPGTRLTVT.

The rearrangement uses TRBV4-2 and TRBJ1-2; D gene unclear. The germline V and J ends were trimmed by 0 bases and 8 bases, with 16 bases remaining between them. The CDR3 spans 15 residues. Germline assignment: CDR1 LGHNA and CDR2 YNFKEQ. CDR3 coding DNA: TGTGCCAGCAGCCAAGATATCGCAATTCCGAGCGGCTACACCTTC. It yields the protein CASSQDIAIPSGYTF.

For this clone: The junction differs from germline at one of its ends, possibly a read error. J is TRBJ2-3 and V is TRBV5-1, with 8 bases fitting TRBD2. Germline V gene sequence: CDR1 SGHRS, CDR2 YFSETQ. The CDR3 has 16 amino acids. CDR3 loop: CASSLGPAGVTGTQYF. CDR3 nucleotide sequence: TGCGCCAGCAGCTTGGGCCCAGCGGGGGTCACAGGTACGCAGTATTTT.

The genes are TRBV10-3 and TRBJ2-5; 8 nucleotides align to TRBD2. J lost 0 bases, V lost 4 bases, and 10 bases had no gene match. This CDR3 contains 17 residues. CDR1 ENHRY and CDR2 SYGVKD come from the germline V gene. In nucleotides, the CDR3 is TGTGCCATCAGTGGCTCGGAAGTAGCGGGACACCAAGAGACCCAGTACTTC. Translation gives CAISGSEVAGHQETQYF.

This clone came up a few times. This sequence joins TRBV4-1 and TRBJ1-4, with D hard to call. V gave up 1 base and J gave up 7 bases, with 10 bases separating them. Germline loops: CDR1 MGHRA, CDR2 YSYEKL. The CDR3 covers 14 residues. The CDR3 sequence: CASSQVREGEKLFF. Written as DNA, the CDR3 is TGCGCCAGCAGCCAAGTTCGGGAGGGTGAAAAACTGTTTTTT.

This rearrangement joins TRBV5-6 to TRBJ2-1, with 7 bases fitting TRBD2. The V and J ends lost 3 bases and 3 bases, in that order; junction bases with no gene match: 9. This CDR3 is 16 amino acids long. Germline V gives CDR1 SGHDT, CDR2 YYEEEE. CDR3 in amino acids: CASSWGGVLLYNEQFF. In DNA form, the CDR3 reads TGTGCCAGCAGCTGGGGAGGGGTACTCCTCTACAATGAGCAGTTCTTC. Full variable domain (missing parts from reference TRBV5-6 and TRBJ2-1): DAGVTQSPTHLIKTRGQQVTLRCSPKSGHDTVSWYQQALGQGPQFIFQYYEEEERQRGNFPDRFSGHQFPNYSSELNVNALLLGDSALYLCASSWGGVLLYNEQFFGPGTRLTVL.

CDR3: CASSPRDRGNSPLHF. The CDR3 DNA sequence: TGTGCCAGCAGCCCAAGGGACAGAGGTAATTCACCCCTCCACTTT. The chain has TRBV4-2 and TRBJ1-6, with 7 bases that match TRBD1. The J segment lost 6 bases and the V segment lost 4 bases, leaving 6 bases of the junction unmatched. The CDR3 covers 15 residues. Germline V lookup: CDR1 LGHNA, CDR2 YNFKEQ.

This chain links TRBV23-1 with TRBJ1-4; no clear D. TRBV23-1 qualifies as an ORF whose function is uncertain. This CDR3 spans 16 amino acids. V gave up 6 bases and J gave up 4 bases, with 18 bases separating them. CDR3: CASRPKGWAGNEKLFF. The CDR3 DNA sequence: TGCGCCAGCAGGCCGAAGGGATGGGCGGGTAATGAAAAACTGTTTTTT.